This T cell receptor (beta chain) emerged from a study of yellow fever vaccine responses in identical twins. Study outcomes and limitations: Reportedly, twins showed a vaccine T cell response that looked partly convergent and partly personalized.

One entry per CDR3 protein, called by TCRdb with MiXCR from the RT-PCR reads. The sample carries approximately 16,000 distinct CDR3 sequences, around 80% recorded once. V was cut by 4 bases and J by 3 bases, with 13 bases left in between. CDR1 SGHAT and CDR2 FQDESV come from the germline V gene (reference sequence). This CDR3 spans 14 amino acids. Worth noting for this clonotype: Its antigen remains unidentified.

The chain recombines TRBV11-1 with TRBJ2-7, with a possible D match to TRBD2 (7 bases). The material was T cells from blood (PBMCs), unsorted or a sorted subset (not recorded which), obtained before or after yellow fever vaccination (not recorded which). The receptor comes from a young woman who received the yellow fever vaccine. For the CDR3, the DNA is TGTGCCAGCAGCTCTGGACTAGGGGGCTACGAGCAGTACTTC. It encodes CASSSGLGGYEQYF.